The clone carrying this TCR beta chain was seen repeatedly, ten times or more. Its matching antigen is unknown. This specimen belongs to a study of T cell repertoires in cytomegalovirus infection. Overall study context: It can be stated that public TCR beta signatures indicated CMV infection as well as a matching HLA type. Regarding the study as a whole: The ex vivo response was dominated by HLA-C-restricted CMV-specific TCR beta clonotypes. Individuals carrying CMV plus the relevant HLA were identified by cumulative frequency of public TCR beta families.

J was trimmed by 6 bases and V by 6 bases; bases with no gene match: 10. Germline CDR1 is MDHEN and CDR2 is SYDVKM. This CDR3 is 15 amino acids long. TCRdb fed the reads into MiXCR, producing one record per CDR3 protein. The sample has approximately 320,000 distinct CDR3 sequences, approximately 9.5% seen once. Specimen: PBMCs. The chain has TRBV28 and TRBJ2-1, with TRBD2 matching 8 bases. The TCR sequence derives from a human donor in good health (CMV status not recorded). Some clones in this sample may be carry-over from other donors' samples. CDR3 protein: CASRFSGLASNEQFF. CDR3 DNA sequence: TGTGCCAGCAGGTTCTCCGGACTAGCAAGCAATGAGCAGTTCTTC.